This section outlines one TCR beta chain sequence together with its context. The CDR3 is 17 amino acids. This sample is drawn from a study of blood T cell repertoires in COVID-19. Whole-study context: Sites across the United States, Italy and Spain contributed samples from acute and convalescent COVID-19.

The assay was immunoSEQ multiplex PCR, and TCRdb's table has in-frame clones only and misses some. The sample has just under 60,000 clones; 78% are singletons. The TCR originated in an elderly man with acute or convalescent COVID-19. Sequencing used peripheral blood. The chain couples TRBV21-1 to TRBJ2-1; TRBD2, the table's D call, lacks a check against the DNA. TRBV21-1 is a listed pseudogene. DNA for the CDR3: TGTGCCAGCAGTGAAAGCGGGAGTCCCCAAACCTACAATGAGCAGTTCTTC. Translating gives CASSESGSPQTYNEQFF.